This note documents a single TCR beta chain sequence. The sample comes from a study of blood T cell repertoires in COVID-19. The germline gives CDR1 LGHNA, CDR2 YNFKEQ. This CDR3 spans 18 amino acids. Trimming removed 0 bases from V and 4 bases from J; junction bases left unmatched: 9. Clones were sequenced by immunoSEQ multiplex PCR, and TCRdb holds only the in-frame ones, with some missing. The data hold 500,000 or so clones, with about nine tenths observed a single time. Recruits, aged about 18 to 89 years, lived in 24 US areas. This TCR came from a woman aged 18-29 years who had recovered from COVID-19. The rearrangement uses TRBV4-2 and TRBJ2-5; 12 nucleotides line up with TRBD2. Sequencing input: PBMCs or T cells enriched from blood (not recorded which). CDR3 sequence: CASSQETSGGLGAETQYF. The CDR3 DNA sequence: TGTGCCAGCAGCCAAGAAACTAGCGGGGGGCTAGGGGCAGAGACCCAGTACTTC.